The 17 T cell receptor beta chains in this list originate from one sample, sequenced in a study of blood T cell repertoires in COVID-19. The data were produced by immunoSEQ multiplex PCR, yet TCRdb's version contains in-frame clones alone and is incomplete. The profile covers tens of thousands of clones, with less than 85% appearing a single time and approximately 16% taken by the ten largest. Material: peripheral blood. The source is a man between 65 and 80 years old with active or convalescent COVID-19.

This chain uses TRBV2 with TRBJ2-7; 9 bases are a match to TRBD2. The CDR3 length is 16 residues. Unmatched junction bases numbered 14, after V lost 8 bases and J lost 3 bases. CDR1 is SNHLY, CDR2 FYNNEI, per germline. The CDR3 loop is CASSRNRLAEGYEQYF. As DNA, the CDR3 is TGTGCCAGCTCCAGAAACCGACTAGCGGAAGGCTACGAGCAGTACTTC.

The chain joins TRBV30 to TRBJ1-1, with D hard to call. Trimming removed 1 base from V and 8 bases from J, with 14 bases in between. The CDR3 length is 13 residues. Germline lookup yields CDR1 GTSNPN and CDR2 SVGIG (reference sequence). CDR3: CAWSAMTSQEAFF. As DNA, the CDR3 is TGTGCCTGGAGTGCTATGACAAGCCAGGAAGCTTTCTTT.

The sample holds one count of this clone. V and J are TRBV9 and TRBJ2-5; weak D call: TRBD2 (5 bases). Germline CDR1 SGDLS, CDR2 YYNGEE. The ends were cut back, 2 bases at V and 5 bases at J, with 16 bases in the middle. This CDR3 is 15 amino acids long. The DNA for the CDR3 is TGTGCCAGCAGCGTCTCGACCGGGATTTCGGAGACCCAGTACTTC. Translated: CASSVSTGISETQYF.

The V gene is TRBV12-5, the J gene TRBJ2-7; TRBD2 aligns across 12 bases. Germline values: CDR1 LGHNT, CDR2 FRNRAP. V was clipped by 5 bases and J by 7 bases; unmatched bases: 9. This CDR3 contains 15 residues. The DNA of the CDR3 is TGTGCTAGTGGTAGGGGACTAGCGGGCCTCGGAGAGCAGTACTTC. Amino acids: CASGRGLAGLGEQYF.

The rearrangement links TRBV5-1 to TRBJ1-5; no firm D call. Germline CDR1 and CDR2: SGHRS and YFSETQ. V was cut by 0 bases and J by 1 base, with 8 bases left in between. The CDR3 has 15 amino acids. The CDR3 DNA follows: TGCGCCAGCAGCTTGGTTGGCAGGAGCAATCAGCCCCAGCATTTT. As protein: CASSLVGRSNQPQHF.

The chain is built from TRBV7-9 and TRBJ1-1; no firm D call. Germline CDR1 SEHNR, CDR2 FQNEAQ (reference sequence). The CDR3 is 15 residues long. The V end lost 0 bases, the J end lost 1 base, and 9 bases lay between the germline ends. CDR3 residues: CASSLAGGRNTEAFF. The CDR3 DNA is TGTGCCAGCAGCTTAGCAGGAGGCCGGAACACTGAAGCTTTCTTT.

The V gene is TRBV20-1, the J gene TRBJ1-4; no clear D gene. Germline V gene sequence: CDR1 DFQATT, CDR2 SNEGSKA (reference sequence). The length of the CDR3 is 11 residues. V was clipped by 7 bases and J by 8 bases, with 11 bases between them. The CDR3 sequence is CSVDGKEKLFF. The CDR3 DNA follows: TGCAGTGTAGACGGGAAAGAAAAACTGTTTTTT.

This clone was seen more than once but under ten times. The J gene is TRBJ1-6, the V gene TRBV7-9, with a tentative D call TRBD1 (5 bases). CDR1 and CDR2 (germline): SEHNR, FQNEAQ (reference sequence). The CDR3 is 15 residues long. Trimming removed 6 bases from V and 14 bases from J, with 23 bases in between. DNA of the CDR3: TGTGCCAGCAGTTTGGGATCAGGACGGGACTTGGCCCTCCACTTT. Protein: CASSLGSGRDLALHF.

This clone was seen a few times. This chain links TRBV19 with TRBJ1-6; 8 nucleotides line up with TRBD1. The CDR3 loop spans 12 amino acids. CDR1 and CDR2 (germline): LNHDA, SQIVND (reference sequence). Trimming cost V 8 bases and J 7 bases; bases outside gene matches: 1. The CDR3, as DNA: TGTGCCAGTGGGACAGGAAATTCACCCCTCCACTTT. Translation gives CASGTGNSPLHF.

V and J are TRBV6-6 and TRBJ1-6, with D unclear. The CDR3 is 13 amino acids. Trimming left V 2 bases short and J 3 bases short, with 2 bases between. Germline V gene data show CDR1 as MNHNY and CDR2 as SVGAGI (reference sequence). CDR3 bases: TGTGCCAGCAGTTACCTCTATAATTCACCCCTCCACTTT. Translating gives CASSYLYNSPLHF.

In DNA form, the CDR3 reads TGTGCCAGCAGCGTTGGGGGTCTGACTAGCGGGGTGGAGACCCAGTACTTC. It yields the protein CASSVGGLTSGVETQYF. The chain recombines TRBV9 with TRBJ2-5; 11 bases agree with TRBD2. The CDR3 runs 17 residues. J lost 5 bases, V lost 2 bases, and 11 bases had no gene match. Germline V gene data show CDR1 as SGDLS and CDR2 as YYNGEE.

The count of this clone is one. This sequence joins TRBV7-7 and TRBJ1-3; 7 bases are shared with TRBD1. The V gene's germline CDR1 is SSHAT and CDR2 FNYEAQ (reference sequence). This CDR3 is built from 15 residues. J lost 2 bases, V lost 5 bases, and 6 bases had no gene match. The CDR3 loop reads CASSQRQGPGNTIYF. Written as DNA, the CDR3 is TGTGCCAGCAGCCAGAGACAGGGTCCTGGAAACACCATATATTTT.

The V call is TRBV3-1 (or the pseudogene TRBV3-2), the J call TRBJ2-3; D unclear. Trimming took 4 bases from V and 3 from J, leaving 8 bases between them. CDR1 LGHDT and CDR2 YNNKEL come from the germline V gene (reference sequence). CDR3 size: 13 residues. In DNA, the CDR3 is TGTGCCAGCAGCCCGGTGAGGACAGATACGCAGTATTTT. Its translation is CASSPVRTDTQYF.

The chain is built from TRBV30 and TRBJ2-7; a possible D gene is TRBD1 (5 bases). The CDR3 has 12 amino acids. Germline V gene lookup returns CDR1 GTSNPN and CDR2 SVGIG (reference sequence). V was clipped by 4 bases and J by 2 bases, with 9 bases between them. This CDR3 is CAWNRQTYEQYF. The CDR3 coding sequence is TGTGCCTGGAATCGACAGACCTACGAGCAGTACTTC. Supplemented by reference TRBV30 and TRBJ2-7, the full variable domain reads SQTIHQWPATLVQPVGSPLSLECTVEGTSNPNLYWYRQAAGRGLQLLFYSVGIGQISSEVPQNLSASRPQDRQFILSSKKLLLSDSGFYLCAWNRQTYEQYFGPGTRLTVT.

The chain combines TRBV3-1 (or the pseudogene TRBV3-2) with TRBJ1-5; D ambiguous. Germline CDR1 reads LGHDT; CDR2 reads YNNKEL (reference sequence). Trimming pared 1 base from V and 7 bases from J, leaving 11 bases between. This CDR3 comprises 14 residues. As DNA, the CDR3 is TGTGCCAGCAGCCAAGGGAGGGCGAGCCAGCCCCAGCATTTT. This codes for CASSQGRASQPQHF.

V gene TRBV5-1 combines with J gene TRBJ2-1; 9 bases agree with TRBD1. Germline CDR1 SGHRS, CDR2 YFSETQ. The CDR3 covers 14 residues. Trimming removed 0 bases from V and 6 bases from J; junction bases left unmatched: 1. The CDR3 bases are TGCGCCAGCAGCTTGGGGGACAGGGTCAATGAGCAGTTCTTC. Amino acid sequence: CASSLGDRVNEQFF.

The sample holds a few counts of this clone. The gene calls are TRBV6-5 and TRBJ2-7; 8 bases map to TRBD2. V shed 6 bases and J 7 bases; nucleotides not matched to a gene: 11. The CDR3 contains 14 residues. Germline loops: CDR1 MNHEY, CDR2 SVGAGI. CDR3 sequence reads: CASSPAGDPREQYF. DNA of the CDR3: TGTGCCAGCAGCCCAGCGGGGGACCCCCGGGAGCAGTACTTC.